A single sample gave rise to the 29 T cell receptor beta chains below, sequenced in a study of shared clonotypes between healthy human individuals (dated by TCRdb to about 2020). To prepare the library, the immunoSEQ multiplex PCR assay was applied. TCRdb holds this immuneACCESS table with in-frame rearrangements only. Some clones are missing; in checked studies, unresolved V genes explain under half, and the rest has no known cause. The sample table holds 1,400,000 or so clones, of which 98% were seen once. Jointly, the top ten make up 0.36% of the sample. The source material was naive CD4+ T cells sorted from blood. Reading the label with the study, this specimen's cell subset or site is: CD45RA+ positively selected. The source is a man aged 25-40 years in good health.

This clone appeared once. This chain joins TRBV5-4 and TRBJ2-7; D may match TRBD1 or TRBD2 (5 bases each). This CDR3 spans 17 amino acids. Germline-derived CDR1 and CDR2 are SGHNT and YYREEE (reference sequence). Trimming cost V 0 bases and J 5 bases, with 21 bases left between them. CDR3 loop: CASSLGRPGTESDEQYF. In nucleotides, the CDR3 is TGTGCCAGCAGCTTGGGCCGACCCGGGACCGAAAGCGACGAGCAGTACTTC.

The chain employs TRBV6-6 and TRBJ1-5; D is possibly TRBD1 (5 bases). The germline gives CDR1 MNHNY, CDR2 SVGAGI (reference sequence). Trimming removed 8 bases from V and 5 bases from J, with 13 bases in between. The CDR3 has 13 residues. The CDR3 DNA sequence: TGTGCCAGCCGGAGAGGGGCCGATCAGCCCCAGCATTTT. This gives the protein CASRRGADQPQHF.

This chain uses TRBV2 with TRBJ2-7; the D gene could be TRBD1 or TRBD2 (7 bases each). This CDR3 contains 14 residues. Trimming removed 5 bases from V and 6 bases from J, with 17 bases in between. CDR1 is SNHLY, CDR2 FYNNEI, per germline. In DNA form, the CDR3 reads TGTGCCAGCAGTTTACAGGGGCGCGGGGGCGAGCAGTACTTC. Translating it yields CASSLQGRGGEQYF.

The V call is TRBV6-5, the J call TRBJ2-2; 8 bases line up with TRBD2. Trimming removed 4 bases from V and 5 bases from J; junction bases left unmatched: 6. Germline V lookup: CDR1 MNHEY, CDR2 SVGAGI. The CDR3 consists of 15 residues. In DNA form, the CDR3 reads TGTGCCAGCAGTTCAAGCGGGAGCGGGACCGGGGAGCTGTTTTTT. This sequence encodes CASSSSGSGTGELFF.

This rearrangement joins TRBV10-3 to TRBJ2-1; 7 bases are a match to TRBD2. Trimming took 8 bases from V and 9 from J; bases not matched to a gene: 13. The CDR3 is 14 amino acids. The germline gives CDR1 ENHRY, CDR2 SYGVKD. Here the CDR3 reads CAIVAGLDLGEQFF. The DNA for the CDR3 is TGTGCCATCGTAGCGGGCCTAGACTTGGGTGAGCAGTTCTTC.

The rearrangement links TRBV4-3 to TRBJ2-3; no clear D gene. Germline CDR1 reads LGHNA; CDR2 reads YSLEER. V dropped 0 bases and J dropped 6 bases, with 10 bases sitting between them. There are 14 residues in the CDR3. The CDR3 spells CASSQDIRWDTQYF. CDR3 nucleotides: TGCGCCAGCAGCCAAGACATACGTTGGGATACGCAGTATTTT.

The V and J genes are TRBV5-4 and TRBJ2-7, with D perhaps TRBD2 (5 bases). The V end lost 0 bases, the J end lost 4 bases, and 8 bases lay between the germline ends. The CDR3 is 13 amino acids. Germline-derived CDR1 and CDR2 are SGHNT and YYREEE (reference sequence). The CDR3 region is CASSLDRLYEQYF. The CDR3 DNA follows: TGTGCCAGCAGCTTGGACCGACTATACGAGCAGTACTTC.

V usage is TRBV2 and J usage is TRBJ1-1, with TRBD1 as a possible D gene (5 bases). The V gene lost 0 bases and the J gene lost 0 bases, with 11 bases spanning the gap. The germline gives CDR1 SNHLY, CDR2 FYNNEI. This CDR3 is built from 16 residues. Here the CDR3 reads CASSEARGRVNTEAFF. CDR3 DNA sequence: TGTGCCAGCAGTGAAGCCCGGGGGAGAGTGAACACTGAAGCTTTCTTT.

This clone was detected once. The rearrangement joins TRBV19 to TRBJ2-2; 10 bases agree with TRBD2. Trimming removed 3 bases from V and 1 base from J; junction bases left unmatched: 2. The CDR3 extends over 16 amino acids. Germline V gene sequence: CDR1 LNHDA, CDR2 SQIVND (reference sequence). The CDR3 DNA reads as TGTGCCAGTAGTATTGCTAGCGGGAGGAACACCGGGGAGCTGTTTTTT. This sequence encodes CASSIASGRNTGELFF.

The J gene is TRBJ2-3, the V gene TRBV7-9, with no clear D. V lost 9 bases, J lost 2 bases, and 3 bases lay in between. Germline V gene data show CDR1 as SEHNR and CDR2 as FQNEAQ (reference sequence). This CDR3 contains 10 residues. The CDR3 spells CARNTDTQYF. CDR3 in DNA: TGTGCCAGAAACACAGATACGCAGTATTTT.

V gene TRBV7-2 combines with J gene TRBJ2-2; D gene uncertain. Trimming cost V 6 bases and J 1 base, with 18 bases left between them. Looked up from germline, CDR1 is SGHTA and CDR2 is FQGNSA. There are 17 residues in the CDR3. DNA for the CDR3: TGTGCCAGCAGACCTCTCCAGAAAGGGCAGAACACCGGGGAGCTGTTTTTT. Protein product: CASRPLQKGQNTGELFF.

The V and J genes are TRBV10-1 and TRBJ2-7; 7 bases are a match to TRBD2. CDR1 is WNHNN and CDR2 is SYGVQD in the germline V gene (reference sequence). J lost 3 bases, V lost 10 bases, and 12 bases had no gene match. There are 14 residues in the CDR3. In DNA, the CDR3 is TGCGCCACGTCTCGGGGCGGGAGTCGCTACGAGCAGTACTTC. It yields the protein CATSRGGSRYEQYF.

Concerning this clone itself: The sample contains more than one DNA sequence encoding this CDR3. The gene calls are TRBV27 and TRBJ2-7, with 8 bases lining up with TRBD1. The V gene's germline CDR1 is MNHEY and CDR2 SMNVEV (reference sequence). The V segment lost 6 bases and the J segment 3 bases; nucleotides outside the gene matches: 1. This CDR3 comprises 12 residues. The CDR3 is CASSGQGYEQYF. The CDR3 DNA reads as TGTGCCAGCAGCGGACAGGGCTACGAGCAGTACTTC.

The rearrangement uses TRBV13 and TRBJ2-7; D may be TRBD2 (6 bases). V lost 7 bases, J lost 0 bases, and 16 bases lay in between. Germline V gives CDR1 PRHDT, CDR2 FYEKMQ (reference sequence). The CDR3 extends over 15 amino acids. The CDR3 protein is CASTGGTKSSYEQYF. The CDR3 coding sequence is TGTGCCAGCACCGGAGGGACCAAGAGCTCCTACGAGCAGTACTTC.

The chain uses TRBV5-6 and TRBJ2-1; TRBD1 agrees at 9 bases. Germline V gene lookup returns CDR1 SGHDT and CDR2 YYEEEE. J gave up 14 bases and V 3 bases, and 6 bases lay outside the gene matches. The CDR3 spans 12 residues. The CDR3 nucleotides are TGTGCCAGCAGCTCCCCAGGGACAGGGAAGTTCTTC. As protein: CASSSPGTGKFF.

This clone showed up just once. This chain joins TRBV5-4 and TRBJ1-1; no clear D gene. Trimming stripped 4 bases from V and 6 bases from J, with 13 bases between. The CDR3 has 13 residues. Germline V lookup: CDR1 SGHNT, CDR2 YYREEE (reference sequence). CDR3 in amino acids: CASSPTPDPEAFF. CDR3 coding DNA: TGTGCCAGCAGCCCCACACCCGACCCTGAAGCTTTCTTT.

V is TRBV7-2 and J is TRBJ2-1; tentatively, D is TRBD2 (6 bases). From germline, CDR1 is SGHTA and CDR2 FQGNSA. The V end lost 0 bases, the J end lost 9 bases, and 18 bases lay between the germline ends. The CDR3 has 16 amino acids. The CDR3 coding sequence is TGTGCCAGCAGCTTAGCGCGGGGTGGTCTAGCTGTTGAGCAGTTCTTC. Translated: CASSLARGGLAVEQFF.

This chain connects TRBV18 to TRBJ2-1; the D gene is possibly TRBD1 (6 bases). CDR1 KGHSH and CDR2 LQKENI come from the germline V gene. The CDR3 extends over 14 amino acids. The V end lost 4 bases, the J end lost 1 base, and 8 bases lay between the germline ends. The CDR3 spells CASSLQGSYNEQFF. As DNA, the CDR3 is TGTGCCAGCTCACTCCAGGGGTCCTACAATGAGCAGTTCTTC. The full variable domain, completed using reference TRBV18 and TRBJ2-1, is NAGVMQNPRHLVRRRGQEARLRCSPMKGHSHVYWYRQLPEEGLKFMVYLQKENIIDESGMPKERFSAEFPKEGPSILRIQQVVRGDSAAYFCASSLQGSYNEQFFGPGTRLTVL.

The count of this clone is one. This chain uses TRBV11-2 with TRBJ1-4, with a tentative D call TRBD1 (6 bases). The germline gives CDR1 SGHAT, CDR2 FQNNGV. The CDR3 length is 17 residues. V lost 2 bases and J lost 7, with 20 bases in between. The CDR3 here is CASSLKAFGGAGEKLFF. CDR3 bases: TGTGCCAGCAGCTTAAAGGCTTTCGGGGGCGCGGGTGAAAAACTGTTTTTT.

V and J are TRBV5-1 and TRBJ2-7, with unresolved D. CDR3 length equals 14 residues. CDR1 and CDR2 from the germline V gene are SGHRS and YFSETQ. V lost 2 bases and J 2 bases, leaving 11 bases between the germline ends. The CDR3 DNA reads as TGCGCCAGCAGCTTTTCTTTAGGGACCTACGAGCAGTACTTC. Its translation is CASSFSLGTYEQYF. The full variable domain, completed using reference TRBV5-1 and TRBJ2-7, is KAGVTQTPRYLIKTRGQQVTLSCSPISGHRSVSWYQQTPGQGLQFLFEYFSETQRNKGNFPGRFSGRQFSNSRSEMNVSTLELGDSALYLCASSFSLGTYEQYFGPGTRLTVT.

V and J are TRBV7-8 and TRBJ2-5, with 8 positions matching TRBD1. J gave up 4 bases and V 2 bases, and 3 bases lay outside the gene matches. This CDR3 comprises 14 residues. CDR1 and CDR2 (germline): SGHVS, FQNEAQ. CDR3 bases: TGTGCCAGCAGCTTATACAGGGGGGTAGAGACCCAGTACTTC. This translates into CASSLYRGVETQYF. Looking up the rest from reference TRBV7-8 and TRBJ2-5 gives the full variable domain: GAGVSQSPRYKVAKRGQDVALRCDPISGHVSLFWYQQALGQGPEFLTYFQNEAQLDKSGLPSDRFFAERPEGSVSTLKIQRTQQEDSAVYLCASSLYRGVETQYFGPGTRLLVL.

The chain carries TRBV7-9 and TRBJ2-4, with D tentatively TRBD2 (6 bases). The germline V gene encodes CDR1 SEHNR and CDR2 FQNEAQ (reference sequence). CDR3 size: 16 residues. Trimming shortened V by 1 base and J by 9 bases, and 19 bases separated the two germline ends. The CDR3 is CASSLERVGSGVIQYF. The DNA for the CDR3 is TGTGCCAGCAGCTTAGAAAGGGTTGGATCGGGGGTCATTCAGTACTTC.

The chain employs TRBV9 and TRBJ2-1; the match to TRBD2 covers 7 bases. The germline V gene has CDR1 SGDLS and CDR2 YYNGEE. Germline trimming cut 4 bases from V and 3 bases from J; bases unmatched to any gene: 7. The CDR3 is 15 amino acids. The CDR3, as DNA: TGTGCCAGCAGCCTAGGGAGCGGGAACTACAATGAGCAGTTCTTC. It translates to CASSLGSGNYNEQFF.

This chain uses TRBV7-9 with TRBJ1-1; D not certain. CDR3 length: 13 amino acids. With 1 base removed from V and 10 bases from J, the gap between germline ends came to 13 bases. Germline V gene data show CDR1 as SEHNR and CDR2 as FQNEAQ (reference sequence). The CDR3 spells CASSLGREGGAFF. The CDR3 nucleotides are TGTGCCAGCAGCTTAGGGCGAGAGGGTGGAGCTTTCTTT.

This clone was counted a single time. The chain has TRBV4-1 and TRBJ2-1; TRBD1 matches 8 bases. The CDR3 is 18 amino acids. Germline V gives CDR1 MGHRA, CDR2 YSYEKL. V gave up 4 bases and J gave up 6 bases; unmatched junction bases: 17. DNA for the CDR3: TGCGCCAGCAGCCCATGGGGGCTAGGGCAGGGGGCCCTCAATGAGCAGTTCTTC. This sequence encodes CASSPWGLGQGALNEQFF.

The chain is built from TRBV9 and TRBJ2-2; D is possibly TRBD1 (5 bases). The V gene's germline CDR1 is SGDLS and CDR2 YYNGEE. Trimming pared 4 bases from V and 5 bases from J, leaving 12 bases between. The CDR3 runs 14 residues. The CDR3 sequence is CASSPGPFTGELFF. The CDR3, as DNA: TGTGCCAGCAGCCCAGGGCCCTTTACCGGGGAGCTGTTTTTT.

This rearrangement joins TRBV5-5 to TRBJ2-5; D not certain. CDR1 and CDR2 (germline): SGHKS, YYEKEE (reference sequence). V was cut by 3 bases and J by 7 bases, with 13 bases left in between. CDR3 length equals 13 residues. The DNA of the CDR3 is TGTGCCAGCAGCTCAGAAGGGTACGGGACCCAGTACTTC. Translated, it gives CASSSEGYGTQYF.

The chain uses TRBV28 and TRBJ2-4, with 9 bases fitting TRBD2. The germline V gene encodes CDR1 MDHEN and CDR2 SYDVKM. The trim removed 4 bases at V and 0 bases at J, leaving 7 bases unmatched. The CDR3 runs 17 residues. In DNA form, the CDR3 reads TGTGCCAGCAGTTCCTTTACTAGCGGGCTAGCCAAAAACATTCAGTACTTC. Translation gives CASSSFTSGLAKNIQYF. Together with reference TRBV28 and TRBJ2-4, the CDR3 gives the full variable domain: DVKVTQSSRYLVKRTGEKVFLECVQDMDHENMFWYRQDPGLGLRLIYFSYDVKMKEKGDIPEGYSVSREKKERFSLILESASTNQTSMYLCASSSFTSGLAKNIQYFGAGTRLSVL.

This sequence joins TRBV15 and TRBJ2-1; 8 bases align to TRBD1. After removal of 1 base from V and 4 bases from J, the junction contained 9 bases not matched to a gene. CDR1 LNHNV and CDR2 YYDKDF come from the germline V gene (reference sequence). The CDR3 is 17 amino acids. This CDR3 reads CATSRGANRDRYNEQFF. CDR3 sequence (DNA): TGTGCCACCAGCAGAGGAGCCAACCGGGACAGGTACAATGAGCAGTTCTTC.